This entry describes one T cell receptor beta chain. This table comes from immunoSEQ multiplex PCR, and its TCRdb copy is limited to in-frame clones, with some not included. The sample has some 500,000 clones, approximately 88% seen once; the top ten hold approximately 1.8%. Germline loops: CDR1 SGHNT, CDR2 YYREEE (reference sequence). Trimming left V 3 bases short and J 5 bases short, with 20 bases between. This CDR3 spans 17 amino acids. Two negative PCRs, clearance, or symptom resolution had been documented for recovered Cohort 3 donors. This specimen comes from a study of blood T cell repertoires in COVID-19.

Sequences were obtained from PBMCs or T cells enriched from blood (not recorded which). The chain carries TRBV5-4 and TRBJ2-2, with D perhaps matching TRBD2 (7 bases). The receptor was isolated from a woman between 40 and 50 years old who had recovered from COVID-19. The CDR3 loop is CASSSLAGQGFTGELFF. The CDR3 DNA sequence: TGTGCCAGCAGCTCCTTAGCGGGTCAGGGGTTTACCGGGGAGCTGTTTTTT.